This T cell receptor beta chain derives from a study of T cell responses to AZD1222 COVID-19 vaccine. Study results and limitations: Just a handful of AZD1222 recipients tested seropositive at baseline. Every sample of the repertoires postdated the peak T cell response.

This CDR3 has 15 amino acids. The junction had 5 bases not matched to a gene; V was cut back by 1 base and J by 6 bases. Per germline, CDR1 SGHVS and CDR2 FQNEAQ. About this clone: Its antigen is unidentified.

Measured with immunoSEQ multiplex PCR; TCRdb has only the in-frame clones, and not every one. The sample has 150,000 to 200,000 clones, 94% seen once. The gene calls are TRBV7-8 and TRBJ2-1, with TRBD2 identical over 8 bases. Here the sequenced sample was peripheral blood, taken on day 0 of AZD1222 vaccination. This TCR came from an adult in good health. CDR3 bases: TGTGCCAGCAGCTTAGTGGAGCGGGAGATCAATGAGCAGTTCTTC. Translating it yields CASSLVEREINEQFF.